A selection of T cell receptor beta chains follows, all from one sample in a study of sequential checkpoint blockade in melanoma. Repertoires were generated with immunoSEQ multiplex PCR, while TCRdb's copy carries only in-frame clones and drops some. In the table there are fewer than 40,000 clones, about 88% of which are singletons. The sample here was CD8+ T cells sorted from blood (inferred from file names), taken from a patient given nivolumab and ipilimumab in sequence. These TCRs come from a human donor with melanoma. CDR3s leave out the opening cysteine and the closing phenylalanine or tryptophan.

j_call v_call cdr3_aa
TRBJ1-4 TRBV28 ASSRRKLF
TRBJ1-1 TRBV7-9 ASSFGETEAF
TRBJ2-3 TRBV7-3 ASSSQGVEDTQY
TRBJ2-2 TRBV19 ASSVAGVTGELF
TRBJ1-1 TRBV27 ASSLSGDTRTEAF
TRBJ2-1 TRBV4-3 ASSETSTALNEQF
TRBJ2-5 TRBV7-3 ASSLRGQGYWETQY
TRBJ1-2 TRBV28 ASRSPGTGAAGGYT
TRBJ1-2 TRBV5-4 ASSSGGTTVYGYT
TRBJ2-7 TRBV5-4 ASSFLGGGNYEQY
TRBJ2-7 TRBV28 ASSLTPGDEQY
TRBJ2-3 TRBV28 ASRLREGVVDTQY
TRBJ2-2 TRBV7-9 ASSDRQGNGELF
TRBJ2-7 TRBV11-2 ASSSLGRGEQY
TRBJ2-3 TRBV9 ASSGLGLAGDTDTQY
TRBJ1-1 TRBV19 ASSIPGGTEAF
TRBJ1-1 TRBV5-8 ASSLGPGNTEAF
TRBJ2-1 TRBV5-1 ASSLGLSYNEQF
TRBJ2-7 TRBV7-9 ASSLQGIYEQY
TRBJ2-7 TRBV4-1 ASSLSMTGTYEQY
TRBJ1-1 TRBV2 ASSPMRTEAF
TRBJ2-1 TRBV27 ASSSGNSYNEQF
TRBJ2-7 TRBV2 ASSERRSPYEQY
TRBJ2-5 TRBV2 ASSGPPIIVQY
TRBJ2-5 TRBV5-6 ASSTDTQETQY
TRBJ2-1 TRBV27 ASSPLAGGINEQF
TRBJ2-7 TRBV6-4 ASSEGEDRASYEQY
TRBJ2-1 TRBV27 ASSQAGGPMGQNNEQF
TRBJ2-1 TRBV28 ASSSILGTSGNEQF
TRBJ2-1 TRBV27 ASSPGTNNEQF
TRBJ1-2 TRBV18 ASSPRGQGRSGYT
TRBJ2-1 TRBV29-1 SVETGYNEQF
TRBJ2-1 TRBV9 ASSVGVRVGSSYNEQF
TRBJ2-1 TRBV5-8 ASSPRLAGDNEQF
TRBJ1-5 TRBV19 ASSPARVYSNQPQH
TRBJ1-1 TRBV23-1 ASSHTRQRVNTEAF
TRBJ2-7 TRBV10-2 ASSDRGQNQYEQY
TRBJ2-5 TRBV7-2 ASSSSGTGGETQY
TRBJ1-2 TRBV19 ASSITGGGSGYT
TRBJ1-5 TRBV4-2 ASSHWIGEGQPQH
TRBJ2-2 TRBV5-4 ASSLGGPGELF